This TCR beta chain was observed in a study of blood T cell repertoires in COVID-19. For the study at large: Both acute and convalescent COVID-19 samples were obtained from the United States, Italy and Spain.

Looked up from germline, CDR1 is DFQATT and CDR2 is SNEGSKA (reference sequence). The ends were cut back, 3 bases at V and 0 bases at J, with 11 bases in the middle. CDR3 length: 14 residues. The data were produced by immunoSEQ multiplex PCR, yet TCRdb's version contains in-frame clones alone and is incomplete. The sample has 100,000 or so clones; approximately 84% are singletons. The chain links TRBV20-1 to TRBJ1-1; unclear D gene. The material sequenced was peripheral blood. This receptor was obtained from a human donor in a cohort sampled during active COVID-19. The CDR3 nucleotides are TGCAGTGCTAGTAGAAAGACTGTGAACACTGAAGCTTTCTTT. The encoded protein is CSASRKTVNTEAFF.